This T cell receptor beta chain was retrieved from a study of shared clonotypes between healthy human individuals. About this clone: A far larger clone lies a single base away; this is likely a read error.

Germline CDR1 GTSNPN, CDR2 SVGIG (reference sequence). There are 14 residues in the CDR3. The germline V and J ends were trimmed by 5 bases and 7 bases, with 17 bases remaining between them. The protocol was immunoSEQ multiplex PCR, while the TCRdb copy is restricted to in-frame clones and leaves out a portion. The data show over 850,000 clones, with around three quarters seen just once and 0.55% to 0.7% held by the top ten. The rearrangement joins TRBV30 to TRBJ1-4; maybe TRBD1 (5 bases). The origin of this receptor is a young man in good health. Some clones in this sample may be carry-over from other donors' samples. The sequenced sample consisted of memory CD4+ T cells from PBMCs. Subset given: CD45RA-negative fraction. In nucleotides, the CDR3 is TGTGCCTGGGGGGGGTTGGGACTAAGTGAAAAACTGTTTTTT. Its translation is CAWGGLGLSEKLFF. Using reference TRBV30 and TRBJ1-4 for the parts outside the CDR3, the full variable domain is SQTIHQWPATLVQPVGSPLSLECTVEGTSNPNLYWYRQAAGRGLQLLFYSVGIGQISSEVPQNLSASRPQDRQFILSSKKLLLSDSGFYLCAWGGLGLSEKLFFGSGTQLSVL.